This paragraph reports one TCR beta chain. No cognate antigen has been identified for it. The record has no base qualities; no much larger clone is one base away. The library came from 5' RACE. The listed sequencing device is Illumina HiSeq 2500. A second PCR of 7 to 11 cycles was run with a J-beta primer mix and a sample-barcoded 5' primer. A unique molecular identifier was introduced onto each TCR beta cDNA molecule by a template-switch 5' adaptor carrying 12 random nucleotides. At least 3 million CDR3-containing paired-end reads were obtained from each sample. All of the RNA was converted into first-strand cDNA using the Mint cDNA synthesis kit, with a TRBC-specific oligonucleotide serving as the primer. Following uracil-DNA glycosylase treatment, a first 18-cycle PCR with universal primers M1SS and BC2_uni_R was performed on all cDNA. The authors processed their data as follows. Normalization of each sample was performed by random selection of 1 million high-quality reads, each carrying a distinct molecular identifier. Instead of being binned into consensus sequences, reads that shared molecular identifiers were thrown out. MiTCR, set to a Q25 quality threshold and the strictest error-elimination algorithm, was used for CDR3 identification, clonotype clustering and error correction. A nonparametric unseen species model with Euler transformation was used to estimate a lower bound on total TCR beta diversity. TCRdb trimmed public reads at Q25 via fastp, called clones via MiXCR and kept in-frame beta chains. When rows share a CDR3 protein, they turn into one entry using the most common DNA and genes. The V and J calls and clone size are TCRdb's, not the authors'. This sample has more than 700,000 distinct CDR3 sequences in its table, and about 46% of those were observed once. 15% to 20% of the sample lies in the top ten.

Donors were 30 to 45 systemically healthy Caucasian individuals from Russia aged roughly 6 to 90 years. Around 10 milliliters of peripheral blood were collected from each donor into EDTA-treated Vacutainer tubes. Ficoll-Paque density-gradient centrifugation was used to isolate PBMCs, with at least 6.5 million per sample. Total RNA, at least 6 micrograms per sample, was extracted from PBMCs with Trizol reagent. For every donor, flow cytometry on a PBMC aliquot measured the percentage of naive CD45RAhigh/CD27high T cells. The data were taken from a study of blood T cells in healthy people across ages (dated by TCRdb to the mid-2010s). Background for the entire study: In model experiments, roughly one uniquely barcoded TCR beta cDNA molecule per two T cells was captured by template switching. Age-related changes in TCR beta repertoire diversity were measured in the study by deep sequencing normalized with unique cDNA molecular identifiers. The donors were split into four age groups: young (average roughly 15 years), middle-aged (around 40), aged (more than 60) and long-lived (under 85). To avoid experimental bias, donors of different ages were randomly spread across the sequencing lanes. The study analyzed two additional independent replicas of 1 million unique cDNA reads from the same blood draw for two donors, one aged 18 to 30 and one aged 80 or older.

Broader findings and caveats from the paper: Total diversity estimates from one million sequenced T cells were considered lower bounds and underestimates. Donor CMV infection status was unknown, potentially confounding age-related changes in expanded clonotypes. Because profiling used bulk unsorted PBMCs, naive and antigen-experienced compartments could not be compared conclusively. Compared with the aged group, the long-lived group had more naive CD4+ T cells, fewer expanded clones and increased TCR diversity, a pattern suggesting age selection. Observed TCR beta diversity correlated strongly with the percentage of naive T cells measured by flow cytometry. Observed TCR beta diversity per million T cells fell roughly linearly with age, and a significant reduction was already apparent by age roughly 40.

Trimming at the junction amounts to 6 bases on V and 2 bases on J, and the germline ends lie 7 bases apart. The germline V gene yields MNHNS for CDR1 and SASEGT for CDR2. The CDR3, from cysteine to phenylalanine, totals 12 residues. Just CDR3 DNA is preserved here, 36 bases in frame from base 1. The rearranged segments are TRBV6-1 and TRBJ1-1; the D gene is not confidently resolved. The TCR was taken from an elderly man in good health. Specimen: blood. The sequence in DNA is TGTGCCAGCAGCAGAACTAACACTGAAGCTTTCTTT. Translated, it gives CASSRTNTEAFF.